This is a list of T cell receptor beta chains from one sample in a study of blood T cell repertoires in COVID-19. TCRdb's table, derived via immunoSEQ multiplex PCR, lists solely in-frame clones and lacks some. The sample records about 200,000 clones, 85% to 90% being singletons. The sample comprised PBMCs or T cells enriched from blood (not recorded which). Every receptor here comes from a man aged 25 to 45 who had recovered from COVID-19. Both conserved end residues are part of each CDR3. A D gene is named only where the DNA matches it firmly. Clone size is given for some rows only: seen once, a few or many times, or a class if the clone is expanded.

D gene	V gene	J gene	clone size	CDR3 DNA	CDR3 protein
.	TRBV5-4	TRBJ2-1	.	TGTGCCAGCAGCTTGGTTGCTCGGAATGAGCAGTTCTTC	CASSLVARNEQFF
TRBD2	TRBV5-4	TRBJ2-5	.	TGTGCCAGCAGCTTGACTAGCGGGAGCCAAGAGACCCAGTACTTC	CASSLTSGSQETQYF
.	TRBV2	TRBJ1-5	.	TGTGCCAGCAGGAAACAGGGTTTGGATCAGCCCCAGCATTTT	CASRKQGLDQPQHF
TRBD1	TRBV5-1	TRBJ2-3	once	TGCGCCAGCAGCCCCGGGACAGGGTCTAGCACAGATACGCAGTATTTT	CASSPGTGSSTDTQYF
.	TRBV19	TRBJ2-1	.	TGTGCCAGTAAGGGTCAGGGGTACTACAATGAGCAGTTCTTC	CASKGQGYYNEQFF
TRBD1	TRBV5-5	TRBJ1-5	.	TGTGCCAGCAGCTTGGTCGGACAGGGTCAGCCCCAGCATTTT	CASSLVGQGQPQHF
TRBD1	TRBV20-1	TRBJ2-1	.	TGCAGTGCTAGTAGGTGGGACAGGGGTTTCTACAATGAGCAGTTCTTC	CSASRWDRGFYNEQFF
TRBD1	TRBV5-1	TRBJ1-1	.	TGCGCCAGCAGCCTGGACAGGGGCACTGAAGCTTTCTTT	CASSLDRGTEAFF
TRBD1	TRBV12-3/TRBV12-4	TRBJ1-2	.	TGTGCCAGCATCCTACAGGGGAACTATGGCTACACCTTC	CASILQGNYGYTF
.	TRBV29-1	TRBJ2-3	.	TGCAGCGTTGGCAGCACGGGACAACCACACACAGATACGCAGTATTTT	CSVGSTGQPHTDTQYF
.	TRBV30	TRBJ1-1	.	TGTGCCTGGAGTGTCGGAGGACCGAACACTGAAGCTTTCTTT	CAWSVGGPNTEAFF
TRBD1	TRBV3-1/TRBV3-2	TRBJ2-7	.	TGTGCCAGCAGCCGTGGCGGGACAGGGGAATACGAGCAGTACTTC	CASSRGGTGEYEQYF
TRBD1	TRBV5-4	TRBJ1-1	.	TGTGCCAGCAGCTTGGTGGGACAGCTAAACACTGAAGCTTTCTTT	CASSLVGQLNTEAFF
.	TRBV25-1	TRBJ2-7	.	TGTGCCAGCCAAGCGACAGGCTCCTACGAGCAGTACTTC	CASQATGSYEQYF
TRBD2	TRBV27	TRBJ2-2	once	TGTGCCAGCAGTTTATCCGGACTAGCGGGACCCGGGGAGCTGTTTTTT	CASSLSGLAGPGELFF
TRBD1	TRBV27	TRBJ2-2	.	TGTGCCAGCAGTTTGGGACAGGGGATCGGGGAGCTGTTTTTT	CASSLGQGIGELFF
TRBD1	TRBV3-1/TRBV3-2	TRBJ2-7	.	TGTGCCAGCAGCCAAGAAGGTGGGGCAGGGGGACGCTACGAGCAGTACTTC	CASSQEGGAGGRYEQYF
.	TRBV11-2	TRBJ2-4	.	TGTGCCAGCAGCCGAGACAGCCGGATAGCCAAAAACATTCAGTACTTC	CASSRDSRIAKNIQYF
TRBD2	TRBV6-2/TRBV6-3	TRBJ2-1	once	TGTGCCAGCAGTTATTTAGCGGGGGGCCAATCCTACAATGAGCAGTTCTTC	CASSYLAGGQSYNEQFF
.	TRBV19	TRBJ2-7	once	TGTGCCAGTAGTATTAGTACTAGAGAATACGAGCAGTACTTC	CASSISTREYEQYF
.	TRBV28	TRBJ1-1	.	TGTGCCAGCAGCATACACAGGTGGGAAGTAAGCACTGAAGCTTTCTTT	CASSIHRWEVSTEAFF
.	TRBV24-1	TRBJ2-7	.	TGTGCCACCAGTGATGCAGGATACGAGCAGTACTTC	CATSDAGYEQYF
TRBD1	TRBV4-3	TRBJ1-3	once	TGCGCCAGCAGCCAAGATCGGACAGGTACTGGAAACACCATATATTTT	CASSQDRTGTGNTIYF
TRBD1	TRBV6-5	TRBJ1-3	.	TGTGCCAGCAGTTTCGGACAGGGATCTGGAAACACCATATATTTT	CASSFGQGSGNTIYF
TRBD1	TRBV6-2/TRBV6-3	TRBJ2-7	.	TGTGCCAGCAGTTTACAGGGGTTTCTTCACGAGCAGTACTTC	CASSLQGFLHEQYF
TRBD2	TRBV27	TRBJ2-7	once	TGTGCCAGCAGCCTTACTCTGGCTAGCGGGGCCTACGAGCAGTACTTC	CASSLTLASGAYEQYF
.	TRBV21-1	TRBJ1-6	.	TGTGCCAGCAGCATTATGGGTAAGTACTTGTTCGGCAGGGATGATTCACCCCTCCACTTT	CASSIMGKYLFGRDDSPLHF
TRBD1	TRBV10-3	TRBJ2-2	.	TGTGCCATCAGTGAGACGACAGGGGGCCCCGGGGAGCTGTTTTTT	CAISETTGGPGELFF
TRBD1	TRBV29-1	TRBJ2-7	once	TGCAGCGTGCTATACACCGGACAGGGCTACGAGCAGTACTTC	CSVLYTGQGYEQYF
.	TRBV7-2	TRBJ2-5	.	TGTGCCAGCAGCTTAGCAGGGGTAGAGACCCAGTACTTC	CASSLAGVETQYF
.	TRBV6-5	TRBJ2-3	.	TGTGCCAGCAGCCGCGGAACAACTAGCACAGATACGCAGTATTTT	CASSRGTTSTDTQYF
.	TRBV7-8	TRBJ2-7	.	TGTGCCAGCAGCTTAGCTTTAGTGGGGCAGGGGACGTTTGGGGAGCAGTACTTC	CASSLALVGQGTFGEQYF
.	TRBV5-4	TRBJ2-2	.	TGTGCCAGCAGCTTGGGCGGGGTTGGCGGGGAGCTGTTTTTT	CASSLGGVGGELFF
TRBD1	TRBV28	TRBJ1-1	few	TGTGCCAGCAGTTCGACAGGGGGAGCTTTCTTT	CASSSTGGAFF
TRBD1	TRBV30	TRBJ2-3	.	TGTGCCTGGAGCCAGCGGGGACAGGGCCGGGGGGATACGCAGTATTTT	CAWSQRGQGRGDTQYF
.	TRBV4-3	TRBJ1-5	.	TGCGCCAGCAGCCAAGATTATCGGCTGTCAGAGGTTAATCAGCCCCAGCATTTT	CASSQDYRLSEVNQPQHF
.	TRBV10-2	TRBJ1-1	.	TGCGCCAGCAGTGATATTGGACTTGAAGCTTTCTTT	CASSDIGLEAFF
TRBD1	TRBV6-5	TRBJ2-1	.	TGTGCCAGCAGTTACTCGAGGACAGGGAACTTTGAGCAGTTCTTC	CASSYSRTGNFEQFF
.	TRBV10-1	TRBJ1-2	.	TGCGCCAGCCGTGGGCGGAACTATGGCTACACCTTC	CASRGRNYGYTF